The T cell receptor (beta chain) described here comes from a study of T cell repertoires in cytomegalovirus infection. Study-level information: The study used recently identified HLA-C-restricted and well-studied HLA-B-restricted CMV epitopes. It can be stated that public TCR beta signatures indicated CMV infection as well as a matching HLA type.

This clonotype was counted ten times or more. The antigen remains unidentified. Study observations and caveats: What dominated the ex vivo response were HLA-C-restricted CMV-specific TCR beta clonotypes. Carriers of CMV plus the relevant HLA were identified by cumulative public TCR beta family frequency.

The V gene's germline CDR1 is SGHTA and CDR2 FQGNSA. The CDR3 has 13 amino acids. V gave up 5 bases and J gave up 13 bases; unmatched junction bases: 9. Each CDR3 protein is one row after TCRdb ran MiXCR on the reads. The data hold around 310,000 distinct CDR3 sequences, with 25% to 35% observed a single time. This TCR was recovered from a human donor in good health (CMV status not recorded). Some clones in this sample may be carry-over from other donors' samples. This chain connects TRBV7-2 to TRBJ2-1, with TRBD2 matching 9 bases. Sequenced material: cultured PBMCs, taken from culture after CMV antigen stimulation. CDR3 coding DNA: TGTGCCAGCAGCGTTAACCTAGCGGGACAACAGTTCTTC. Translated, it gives CASSVNLAGQQFF.